A selection of T cell receptor beta chains follows, all from one sample in a study of CD8 T cells in Susac syndrome. A single record per CDR3 protein comes from TCRdb applying MiXCR to the immunoSEQ multiplex PCR reads. The profile covers around 200,000 distinct CDR3 sequences, with just under 95% appearing a single time and 0.082% taken by the ten largest. Sequencing used CD4+ T cells from PBMCs. All receptors derive from a human donor with multiple sclerosis. The CDR3 runs from the conserved cysteine through the conserved F or W. D genes are given only for firm matches. Not every row has a clone size; where given, it reads once, few, many or a size class.

clone_size j_call v_call d_call cdr3_aa cdr3_nt
. TRBJ2-5 TRBV6-1 . CASSEVPGQYF TGTGCCAGCAGTGAAGTCCCGGGACAGTACTTC
. TRBJ1-5 TRBV20-1 . CSVEAHDEGPQHF TGCAGTGTGGAGGCCCACGACGAAGGGCCCCAGCATTTT
. TRBJ2-7 TRBV11-1 . CASSPSATYEQYF TGTGCCAGCAGCCCATCGGCCACCTACGAGCAGTACTTC
. TRBJ2-1 TRBV9 . CASSGEDEQFF TGTGCCAGCAGCGGGGAAGATGAGCAGTTCTTC
. TRBJ1-5 TRBV5-1 TRBD1 CASSPTGVDQPQHF TGCGCCAGCAGCCCAACAGGGGTCGATCAGCCCCAGCATTTT
. TRBJ2-5 TRBV5-1 . CASSLGQDQETQYF TGCGCCAGCAGCTTGGGGCAGGACCAAGAGACCCAGTACTTC
. TRBJ2-1 TRBV12-3/TRBV12-4 TRBD1 CASSSITGDDYNEQFF TGTGCCAGCAGTTCAATTACAGGGGATGACTACAATGAGCAGTTCTTC
. TRBJ2-3 TRBV5-1 . CASRGFGGTDTQYF TGCGCCAGCAGAGGGTTTGGGGGCACAGATACGCAGTATTTT
. TRBJ1-4 TRBV24-1 TRBD1 CATSGGRQGRTAEKLFF TGTGCCACCAGTGGGGGCCGACAGGGAAGGACGGCGGAAAAACTGTTTTTT
. TRBJ2-1 TRBV4-1 TRBD1 CASRSEATGAYNEQFF TGCGCCAGCCGCTCTGAAGCGACAGGGGCCTACAATGAGCAGTTCTTC
. TRBJ2-5 TRBV7-2 TRBD2 CASSFLGGGVQETQYF TGTGCCAGCAGCTTTCTAGGTGGGGGGGTCCAGGAGACCCAGTACTTC
. TRBJ1-1 TRBV7-8 . CASSAQGLTEAFF TGTGCCAGCAGCGCGCAGGGACTCACTGAAGCTTTCTTT
. TRBJ2-7 TRBV15 . CATSRDRRGNYEQYF TGTGCCACCAGCAGAGATCGGCGGGGCAACTACGAGCAGTACTTC
. TRBJ2-1 TRBV6-5 . CASGRDGPYNEQFF TGTGCCAGCGGTCGGGACGGGCCTTACAATGAGCAGTTCTTC
. TRBJ2-7 TRBV10-3 . CAISVEDRYEQYF TGTGCCATCAGTGTTGAGGACCGCTACGAGCAGTACTTC
. TRBJ2-1 TRBV20-1 TRBD2 CSARDSGGPPREQFF TGCAGTGCTAGAGATAGCGGGGGGCCTCCCCGGGAGCAGTTCTTC
. TRBJ1-1 TRBV3-1 . CASSAFTEAFF TGTGCCAGCAGCGCGTTCACTGAAGCTTTCTTT
. TRBJ1-2 TRBV4-2 . CASSQDERSPWTYGYTF TGTGCCAGCAGCCAAGATGAGCGGTCGCCTTGGACCTATGGCTACACCTTC
. TRBJ2-7 TRBV5-4 TRBD1 CASSPRQGRSYEQYF TGTGCCAGCAGCCCTAGACAGGGAAGGTCCTACGAGCAGTACTTC
. TRBJ1-3 TRBV12-3/TRBV12-4 . CASIPGGRSGNTIYF TGTGCCAGCATCCCGGGGGGGCGATCGGGAAACACCATATATTTT
. TRBJ1-1 TRBV27 . CASSSDQSYKAFF TGTGCCAGCAGCTCGGACCAATCTTATAAAGCTTTCTTT
once TRBJ1-6 TRBV20-1 TRBD1 CSAHRGQGNSPLHF TGCAGTGCCCACCGGGGACAGGGGAATTCACCCCTCCACTTT
. TRBJ2-3 TRBV20-1 TRBD2 CSAIAGGAGDTQYF TGCAGTGCTATTGCGGGGGGGGCCGGGGATACGCAGTATTTT
. TRBJ1-1 TRBV12-3/TRBV12-4 TRBD1 CASSAYSTGVETEAFF TGTGCCAGCAGTGCCTACTCGACAGGGGTTGAGACTGAAGCTTTCTTT
. TRBJ1-1 TRBV29-1 . CSVRVGNTEAFF TGCAGCGTTCGAGTAGGGAACACTGAAGCTTTCTTT
once TRBJ1-6 TRBV20-1 . CSARGRGGSPLHF TGCAGTGCTAGGGGACGGGGTGGTTCACCCCTCCACTTT
. TRBJ1-5 TRBV12-3/TRBV12-4 TRBD1 CASSHGQGSNQPQHF TGTGCCAGCAGCCACGGACAGGGAAGCAATCAGCCCCAGCATTTT
. TRBJ2-3 TRBV6-2/TRBV6-3 . CASSSPRVADTQYF TGTGCCAGCAGTTCCCCCCGGGTGGCAGATACGCAGTATTTT
. TRBJ1-2 TRBV7-9 . CASSPDSIYNYGYTF TGTGCCAGCAGCCCCGACAGTATCTATAACTATGGCTACACCTTC
once TRBJ2-5 TRBV18 . CASSPRADQETQYF TGTGCCAGCTCACCACGGGCAGACCAAGAGACCCAGTACTTC
. TRBJ2-5 TRBV27 . CASSSRAGETQYF TGTGCCAGCAGTTCCCGGGCGGGAGAGACCCAGTACTTC
. TRBJ2-5 TRBV20-1 . CSATRDPEETQYF TGCAGTGCTACCCGGGACCCCGAGGAGACCCAGTACTTC
. TRBJ2-5 TRBV3-1 . CASSRREPGPEETQYF TGTGCCAGCAGCAGGAGGGAACCCGGGCCTGAAGAGACCCAGTACTTC
. TRBJ2-4 TRBV3-1 TRBD2 CASSPGGRLAKNIQYF TGTGCCAGCAGCCCGGGAGGCCGATTAGCCAAAAACATTCAGTACTTC
. TRBJ1-4 TRBV5-6 TRBD1 CASRQGWANEKLFF TGTGCCAGCAGACAGGGGTGGGCTAATGAAAAACTGTTTTTT
. TRBJ2-5 TRBV12-3/TRBV12-4 . CASRTEARAYQETQYF TGTGCCAGCAGAACTGAGGCCAGGGCTTACCAAGAGACCCAGTACTTC
once TRBJ1-2 TRBV18 . CASSPGGAGYGYTF TGTGCCAGCTCACCGGGCGGTGCCGGCTATGGCTACACCTTC
. TRBJ2-5 TRBV20-1 TRBD2 CSAYMVLAGVQETQYF TGCAGTGCCTACATGGTACTAGCGGGGGTCCAAGAGACCCAGTACTTC
once TRBJ1-6 TRBV30 . CACQERNSPLHF TGTGCCTGTCAGGAGCGGAATTCACCCCTCCACTTT
. TRBJ2-1 TRBV9 . CASSVEEGEYNEQFF TGTGCCAGCAGCGTAGAAGAGGGGGAGTACAATGAGCAGTTCTTC
. TRBJ1-2 TRBV30 . CASSPGFRYGYTF TGTGCCTCATCACCGGGATTTCGGTATGGCTACACCTTC
. TRBJ2-2 TRBV2 . CASGRENTGELFF TGTGCCAGCGGCAGGGAGAACACCGGGGAGCTGTTTTTT
. TRBJ2-1 TRBV3-1 . CASSGGNYNEQFF TGTGCCAGCAGCGGGGGGAACTACAATGAGCAGTTCTTC
. TRBJ1-1 TRBV5-6 . CASSWGETEAFF TGTGCCAGCAGCTGGGGGGAGACTGAAGCTTTCTTT
. TRBJ1-2 TRBV20-1 . CSALRQPTNYGYTF TGCAGTGCCCTTCGACAGCCAACTAACTATGGCTACACCTTC
. TRBJ2-5 TRBV12-3/TRBV12-4 . CASSLFSGQETQYF TGTGCCAGCAGTTTATTCTCTGGCCAAGAGACCCAGTACTTC
. TRBJ1-1 TRBV9 . CASSVEGPLEAFF TGTGCCAGCAGCGTGGAGGGTCCCTTGGAAGCTTTCTTT
. TRBJ2-6 TRBV12-3/TRBV12-4 TRBD1 CASSPGTGDFGANVLTF TGTGCCAGCAGTCCCGGGACAGGGGACTTTGGGGCCAACGTCCTGACTTTC
. TRBJ2-2 TRBV4-2 TRBD1 CASSQDPRTGNTGELFF TGTGCCAGCAGCCAAGATCCCCGGACAGGGAACACCGGGGAGCTGTTTTTT
. TRBJ1-4 TRBV5-1 . CASSPTGHEEKLFF TGCGCCAGCAGCCCCACCGGGCACGAAGAAAAACTGTTTTTT
. TRBJ2-7 TRBV6-2/TRBV6-3 . CASTPLWGDSYEQYF TGTGCCAGCACCCCCTTGTGGGGGGACTCCTACGAGCAGTACTTC
few TRBJ1-2 TRBV30 . CAWREDHYGYTF TGTGCCTGGAGGGAGGACCACTATGGCTACACCTTC
. TRBJ2-3 TRBV9 . CASSVRLARDTQYF TGTGCCAGCAGCGTAAGGTTAGCAAGAGATACGCAGTATTTT
. TRBJ2-1 TRBV6-5 . CASSYILTGSYNEQFF TGTGCCAGCAGTTACATATTGACAGGCTCCTACAATGAGCAGTTCTTC
. TRBJ2-1 TRBV6-5 TRBD1 CASSYFGQVQYNEQFF TGTGCCAGCAGTTACTTCGGACAGGTGCAGTACAATGAGCAGTTCTTC